Listed below are T cell receptor beta chains from one sample, sequenced in a study of CD4 T cell repertoires in COVID-19. The assay was immunoSEQ multiplex PCR, and TCRdb's table has in-frame clones only and misses some. This sample carries 65,000 to 95,000 clones, around four fifths of them seen once, and the ten largest clones take 0.45% to 0.6%. The starting material was CD4+ T cells from peripheral blood, obtained after recovery from COVID-19. The origin of the receptors is a human donor who had COVID-19. CDR3s include the opening cysteine and the closing phenylalanine or tryptophan. A D gene is named only where the DNA matches it firmly. Some rows have no size entry. The others give once, few or many, or a class for an expanded clone.

-,TRBJ1-1,-,TRBV19,TGTGCCAGTAGTCCTAACCGGGGATCGAACACTGAAGCTTTCTTT,CASSPNRGSNTEAFF
-,TRBJ2-6,once,TRBV7-9,TGTGCCAGTGGCCTGAACCGCCTACGCTCTGGGGCCAACGTCCTGACTTTC,CASGLNRLRSGANVLTF
-,TRBJ1-5,-,TRBV6-6,TGTGCCAGCAGCCCAATCGAATGGCCACCCAGCTACCAGCATTTT,CASSPIEWPPSYQHF
-,TRBJ2-1,-,TRBV6-2/TRBV6-3,TGTGCCAGCAGTTACGCCACTGGGCCAACTGAGCAGTTCTTC,CASSYATGPTEQFF
-,TRBJ2-6,-,TRBV18,TGTGCCAGCTCACCCCAACAGGGCTCTGGGGCCAACGTCCTGACTTTC,CASSPQQGSGANVLTF
TRBD2,TRBJ2-7,-,TRBV10-1,TGCGCCAGCAGTGGCACTAGCGGGGGGGACTACGAGCAGTACTTC,CASSGTSGGDYEQYF
-,TRBJ1-6,-,TRBV18,TGTGCCAGCTCACCAGACAGCGCTAATTCACCCCTCCACTTT,CASSPDSANSPLHF
TRBD2,TRBJ2-7,-,TRBV2,TGTGCCAGCAACCAGCGGGGCCAGATCTACGAGCAGTACTTC,CASNQRGQIYEQYF
TRBD1,TRBJ1-2,-,TRBV18,TGTGCCAGCTCACCTCCTACAGGGGACGACTATGGCTACACCTTC,CASSPPTGDDYGYTF
-,TRBJ1-2,once,TRBV6-1,TGTGCCAGCAGTGAACCGCGCGGACCCGGAGTATCCTATGGCTACACCTTC,CASSEPRGPGVSYGYTF
TRBD1,TRBJ2-3,-,TRBV19,TGTGCCAGTACCGAAGGACAGGGGAACACAGATACGCAGTATTTT,CASTEGQGNTDTQYF
TRBD1,TRBJ2-3,-,TRBV2,TGTGCCAGCACGTACGGGACAGGGTGGGGGGCAGATACGCAGTATTTT,CASTYGTGWGADTQYF
-,TRBJ2-3,-,TRBV6-5,TGTGCCAGCAGTCCCCGGGACGGCTCCACAGATACGCAGTATTTT,CASSPRDGSTDTQYF
TRBD2,TRBJ2-1,-,TRBV9,TGTGCCAGCAGCGTAGCTAGCGGGGGGGCCTCGTACAATGAGCAGTTCTTC,CASSVASGGASYNEQFF
-,TRBJ1-5,-,TRBV3-1/TRBV3-2,TGTGCCAGCAGCGGGGACGGTAATCAGCCCCAGCATTTT,CASSGDGNQPQHF
TRBD1,TRBJ2-1,-,TRBV9,TGTGCCAGCAGCGTCCGGGACAGGGCTAATGAGCAGTTCTTC,CASSVRDRANEQFF
-,TRBJ2-3,-,TRBV20-1,TGCAGTGCCCCTCTACCAGATACGCAGTATTTT,CSAPLPDTQYF
TRBD1,TRBJ1-2,once,TRBV7-2,TGTGCCAGCAGCTTAGTAGAAGGACAGGCTTATGGCTACACCTTC,CASSLVEGQAYGYTF
-,TRBJ1-5,-,TRBV21-1,TGTGCCAGCAGCACCAGGGACCGAAATCAGCCCCAGCATTTT,CASSTRDRNQPQHF
-,TRBJ2-3,-,TRBV7-8,TGTGCCAGCAGCCAAACACTCCCGGGAACAAGCACAGATACGCAGTATTTT,CASSQTLPGTSTDTQYF
-,TRBJ1-1,-,TRBV5-1,TGCGCCAGCAGCTTGGCCCCAGAGAACACTGAAGCTTTCTTT,CASSLAPENTEAFF
TRBD1,TRBJ1-6,-,TRBV3-1/TRBV3-2,TGTGCCAGCAGCCAGGGACAGGGCAGATCACCCCTCCACTTT,CASSQGQGRSPLHF
TRBD2,TRBJ2-7,-,TRBV5-1,TGCGCCAGCAGCTTGACTAGCGGGGGGGGCTTCAGTTACGAGCAGTACTTC,CASSLTSGGGFSYEQYF
TRBD2,TRBJ2-5,-,TRBV28,TGTGCCAGCAGCTCAGGAGCGGGATTGTGGACCCAGTACTTC,CASSSGAGLWTQYF
-,TRBJ2-1,once,TRBV20-1,TGCAGTGCTGCGTTCCCCAATGAGCAGTTCTTC,CSAAFPNEQFF
-,TRBJ2-7,-,TRBV7-9,TGTGCCAGCAGCTTAAGTTCAAATTACGAGCAGTACTTC,CASSLSSNYEQYF
TRBD2,TRBJ2-1,-,TRBV9,TGTGCCAGCAGCTTCAGACTAGCGGCGAACAATGAGCAGTTCTTC,CASSFRLAANNEQFF
-,TRBJ2-1,few,TRBV24-1,TGTGCCACCAGTGATGCCGTGGGTGCGAATGAGCAGTTCTTC,CATSDAVGANEQFF
TRBD1,TRBJ1-4,-,TRBV14,TGTGCCAGCAGTCTCGGGACAGAGAATGAAAAACTGTTTTTT,CASSLGTENEKLFF
-,TRBJ2-3,-,TRBV5-1,TGCGCCAGCAGCTTGGAGACACCTAGGACAGATACGCAGTATTTT,CASSLETPRTDTQYF